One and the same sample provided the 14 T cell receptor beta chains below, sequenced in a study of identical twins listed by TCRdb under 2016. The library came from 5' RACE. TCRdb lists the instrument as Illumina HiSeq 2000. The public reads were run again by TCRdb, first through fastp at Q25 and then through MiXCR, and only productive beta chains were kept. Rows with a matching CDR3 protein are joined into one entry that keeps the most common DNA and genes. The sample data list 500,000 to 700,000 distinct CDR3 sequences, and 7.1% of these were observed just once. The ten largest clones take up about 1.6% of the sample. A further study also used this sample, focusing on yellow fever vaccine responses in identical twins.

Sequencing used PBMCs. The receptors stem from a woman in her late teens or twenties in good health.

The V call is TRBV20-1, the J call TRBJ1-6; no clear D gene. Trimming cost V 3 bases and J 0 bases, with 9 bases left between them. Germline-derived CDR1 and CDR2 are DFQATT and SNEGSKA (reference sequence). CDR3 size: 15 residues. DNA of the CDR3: TGCAGTGCTAGTCCCCGCGGCTCCTATAATTCACCCCTCCACTTT. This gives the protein CSASPRGSYNSPLHF.

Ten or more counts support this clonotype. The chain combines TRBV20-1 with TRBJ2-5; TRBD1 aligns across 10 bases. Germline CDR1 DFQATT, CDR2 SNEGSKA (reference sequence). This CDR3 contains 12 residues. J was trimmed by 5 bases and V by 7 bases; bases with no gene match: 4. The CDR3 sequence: CSGDRGYETQYF. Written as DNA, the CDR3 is TGCAGTGGGGACAGGGGTTACGAGACCCAGTACTTC.

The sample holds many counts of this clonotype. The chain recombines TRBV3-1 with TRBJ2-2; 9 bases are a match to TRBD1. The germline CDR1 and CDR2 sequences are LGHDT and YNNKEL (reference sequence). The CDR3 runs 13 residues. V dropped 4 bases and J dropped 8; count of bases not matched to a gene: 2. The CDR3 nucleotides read TGTGCCAGCAGCCGGGGGACAGGGGGGGAGCTGTTTTTT. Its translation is CASSRGTGGELFF.

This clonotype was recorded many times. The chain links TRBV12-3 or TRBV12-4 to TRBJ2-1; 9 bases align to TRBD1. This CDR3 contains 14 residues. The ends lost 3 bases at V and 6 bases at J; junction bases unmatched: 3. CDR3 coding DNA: TGTGCCAGCAGTTTGACGACAGGGGGCAATGAGCAGTTCTTC. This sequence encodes CASSLTTGGNEQFF.

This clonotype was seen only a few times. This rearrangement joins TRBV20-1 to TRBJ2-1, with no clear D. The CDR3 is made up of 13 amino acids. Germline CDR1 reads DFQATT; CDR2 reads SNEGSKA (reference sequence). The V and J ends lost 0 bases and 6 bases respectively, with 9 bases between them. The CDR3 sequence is CSARDLTSNEQFF. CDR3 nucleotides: TGCAGTGCTAGAGACTTGACTTCCAATGAGCAGTTCTTC.

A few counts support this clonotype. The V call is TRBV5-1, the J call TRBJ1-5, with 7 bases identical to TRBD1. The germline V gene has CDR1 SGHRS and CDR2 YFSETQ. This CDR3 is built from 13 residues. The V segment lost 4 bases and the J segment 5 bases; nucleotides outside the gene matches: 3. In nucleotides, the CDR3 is TGCGCCAGCAGCCACGACAGGGATCAGCCCCAGCATTTT. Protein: CASSHDRDQPQHF.

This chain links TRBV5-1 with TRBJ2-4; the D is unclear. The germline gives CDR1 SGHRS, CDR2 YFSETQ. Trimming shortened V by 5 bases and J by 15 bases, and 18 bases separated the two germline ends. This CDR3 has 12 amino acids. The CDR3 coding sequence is TGCGCCAGCAGTCTGTCTGGGGTACTAAGGTACTTC. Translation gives CASSLSGVLRYF.

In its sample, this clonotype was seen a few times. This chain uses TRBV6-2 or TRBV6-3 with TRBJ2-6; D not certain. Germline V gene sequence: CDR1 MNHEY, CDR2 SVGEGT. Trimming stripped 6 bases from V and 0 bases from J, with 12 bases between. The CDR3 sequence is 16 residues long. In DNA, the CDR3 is TGTGCCAGCAGAGGACCCGCTAGCTCTGGGGCCAACGTCCTGACTTTC. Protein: CASRGPASSGANVLTF.

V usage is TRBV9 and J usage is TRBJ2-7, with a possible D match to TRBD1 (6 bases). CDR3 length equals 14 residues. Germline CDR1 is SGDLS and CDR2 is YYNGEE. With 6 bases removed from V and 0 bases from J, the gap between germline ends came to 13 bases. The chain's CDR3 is CASNRDTHSYEQYF. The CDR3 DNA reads TGTGCCAGCAACCGGGACACTCACTCCTACGAGCAGTACTTC. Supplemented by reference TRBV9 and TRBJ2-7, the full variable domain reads DSGVTQTPKHLITATGQRVTLRCSPRSGDLSVYWYQQSLDQGLQFLIQYYNGEERAKGNILERFSAQQFPDLHSELNLSSLELGDSALYFCASNRDTHSYEQYFGPGTRLTVT.

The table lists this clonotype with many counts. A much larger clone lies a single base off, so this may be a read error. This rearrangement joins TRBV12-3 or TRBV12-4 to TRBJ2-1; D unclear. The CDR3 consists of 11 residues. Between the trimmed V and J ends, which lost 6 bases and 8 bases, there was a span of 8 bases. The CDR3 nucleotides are TGTGCCAGCAGCTTCGACCATGAGCAGTTCTTC. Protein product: CASSFDHEQFF.

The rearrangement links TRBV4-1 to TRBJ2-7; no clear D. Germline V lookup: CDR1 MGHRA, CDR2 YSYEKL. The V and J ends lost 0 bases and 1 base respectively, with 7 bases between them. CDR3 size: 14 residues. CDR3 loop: CASSQDLRSYEQYV. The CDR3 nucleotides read TGCGCCAGCAGCCAAGATTTGCGGTCCTACGAGCAGTACGTC.

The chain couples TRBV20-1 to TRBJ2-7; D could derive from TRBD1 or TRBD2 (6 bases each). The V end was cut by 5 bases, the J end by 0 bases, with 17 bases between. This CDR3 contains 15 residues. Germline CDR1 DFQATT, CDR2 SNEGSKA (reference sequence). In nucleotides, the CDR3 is TGCAGTGCTCGAGGGGGGCGCCACGGCTCCTACGAGCAGTACGTC. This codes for CSARGGRHGSYEQYV.

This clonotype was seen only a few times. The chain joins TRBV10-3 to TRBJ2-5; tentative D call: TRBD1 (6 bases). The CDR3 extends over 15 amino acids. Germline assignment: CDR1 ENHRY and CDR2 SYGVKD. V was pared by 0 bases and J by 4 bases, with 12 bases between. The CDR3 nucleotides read TGTGCCATCAGTGAGTCGGGGGACAAGGCAGAGACCCAGTACTTC. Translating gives CAISESGDKAETQYF.

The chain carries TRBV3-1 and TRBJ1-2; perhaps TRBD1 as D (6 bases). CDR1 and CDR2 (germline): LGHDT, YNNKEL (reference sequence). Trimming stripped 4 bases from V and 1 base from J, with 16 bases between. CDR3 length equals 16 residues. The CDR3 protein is CASSRTGTQHNYGYTF. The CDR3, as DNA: TGTGCCAGCAGCCGTACCGGGACACAACATAACTATGGCTACACCTTC.